These T cell receptor beta chains were read from a single sample in a study of T cells in Graves' hyperthyroidism and ophthalmopathy. TCRdb re-derived calls from the multiplex PCR reads in MiXCR, one entry per CDR3 protein. The sample consists of approximately 700,000 distinct CDR3 sequences, about 15% of them appearing once. The sequenced sample consisted of blood. Receptor source: a man younger than 30 with Graves' hyperthyroidism. Each CDR3 is given without its conserved first and last residue. Each record gives: D gene, V gene, clone size, J gene, CDR3 protein. D genes are given only for firm matches. Clone size is stated in some rows and not others, as once, few, many or a class when expanded.

NA,TRBV6-1,many,TRBJ1-1,ASSWIDSNTEAF
TRBD2,TRBV10-3,many,TRBJ2-5,AIREDLAGVETQY
TRBD1,TRBV5-6,NA,TRBJ2-5,ASSLSDRGLAQY
TRBD1,TRBV19,NA,TRBJ2-5,ASSPHHSGQGSVEY
NA,TRBV6-2/TRBV6-3,NA,TRBJ2-5,ASSSYGRGARY
TRBD2,TRBV28,many,TRBJ2-7,ASSFPLEEREGGFSYEQY
NA,TRBV25-1,few,TRBJ1-1,ASSYSGRGPLNTEAF
NA,TRBV7-2,few,TRBJ1-2,ASSLDPQPTGYT
TRBD2,TRBV19,NA,TRBJ2-7,ASSIDGTSGNYEQY
NA,TRBV5-1,NA,TRBJ2-7,ASTDSSYEQY
TRBD1,TRBV29-1,few,TRBJ2-6,SVETGAGANVLT
TRBD1,TRBV20-1,many,TRBJ2-3,SAGQGSRGTDTQY
TRBD1,TRBV28,few,TRBJ1-2,ASSLLLGQGKGYT
TRBD2,TRBV6-5,many,TRBJ2-7,ASRVSGLSSYEQY
NA,TRBV6-1,few,TRBJ2-7,ASSGQSVYEQY
NA,TRBV5-6,NA,TRBJ2-1,ASSHLAGRRAETYNEQF
NA,TRBV28,many,TRBJ2-3,ASGSRGRGDTQY
TRBD2,TRBV27,NA,TRBJ2-4,ASRQQVSSGSDDIQY